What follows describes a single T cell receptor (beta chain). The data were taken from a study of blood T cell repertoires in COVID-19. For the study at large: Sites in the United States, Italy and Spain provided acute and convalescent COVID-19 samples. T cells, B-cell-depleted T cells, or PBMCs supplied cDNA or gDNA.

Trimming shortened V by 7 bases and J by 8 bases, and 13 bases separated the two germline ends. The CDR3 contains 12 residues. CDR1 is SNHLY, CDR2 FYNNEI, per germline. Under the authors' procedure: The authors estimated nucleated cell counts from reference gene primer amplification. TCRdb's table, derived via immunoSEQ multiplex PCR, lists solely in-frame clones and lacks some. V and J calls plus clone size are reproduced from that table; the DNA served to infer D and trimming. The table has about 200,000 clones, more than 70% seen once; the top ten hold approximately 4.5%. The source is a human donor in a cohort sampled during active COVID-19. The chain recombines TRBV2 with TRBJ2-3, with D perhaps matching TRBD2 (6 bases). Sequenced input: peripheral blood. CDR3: CASTEWGGTQYF. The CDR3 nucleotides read TGTGCCAGCACCGAATGGGGAGGTACGCAGTATTTT.